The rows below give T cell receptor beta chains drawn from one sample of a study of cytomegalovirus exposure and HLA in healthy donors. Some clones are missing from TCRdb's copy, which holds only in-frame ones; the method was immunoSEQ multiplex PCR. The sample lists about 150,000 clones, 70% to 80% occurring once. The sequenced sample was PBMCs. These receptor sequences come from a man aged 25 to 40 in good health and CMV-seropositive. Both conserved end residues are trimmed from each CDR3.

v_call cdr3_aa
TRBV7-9 ASSLGTGSTNEKLF
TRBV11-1 ASSFSGVYNSPLY
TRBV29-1 SVKIGYGYT
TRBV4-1 ASSQAAAGNYGYT
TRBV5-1 ASSTMTQGRTEAF
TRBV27 ASSGGGVPYEQY
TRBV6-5 ASSQTGGQEKLF
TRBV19 ASSIGDRVTGELF
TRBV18 ASSREGFNSALNTEAF
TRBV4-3 ASSQGPGTSYEQY
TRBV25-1 ASSWTGGGGYT
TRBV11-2 ASSEMGSPSQETQY
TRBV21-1 ASSTSGEYEQY
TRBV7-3 ASSLRPSGYNEQF
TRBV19 ASSIVRGSGEQY
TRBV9 ASSVDGRGGDTQY
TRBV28 ASSLTALPEAF
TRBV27 ASSDPRTSGSVEQF
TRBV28 ASSLWSGTGDYTEAF
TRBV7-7 ASSSDRNTGELF
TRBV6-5 ASSYSYGGGTEAF
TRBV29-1 SVPDRETLIYGYT
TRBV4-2 ASSQDPSGGNRGEQY
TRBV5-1 ASSPLGTGGGYT
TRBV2 ASRKRDNGELF
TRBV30 ALEEVYGYT
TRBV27 ASSLVGLRFTGQGSNYGYT
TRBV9 ASSAQVMNTEAF
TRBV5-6 ASSSSLDRARNTEAF
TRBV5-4 ASSLGLAGGSYEQY